This TCR beta chain originates from a study of shared clonotypes between healthy human individuals. The repertoire was sequenced with immunoSEQ multiplex PCR; TCRdb's copy has only in-frame clones and lacks some. This sample yields roughly 640,000 clones, of which around two thirds are seen a single time; around 1.6% belongs to the top ten. In germline, CDR1 is SGHRS, CDR2 YFSETQ. Trimming cost V 2 bases and J 8 bases, with 13 bases left between them. CDR3 length equals 14 residues. Sequencing was performed on memory CD4+ T cells sorted from blood. The subset was: CD45RA-negative fraction. This receptor was obtained from a woman in her 30s in good health. The chain has TRBV5-1 and TRBJ1-4; the D is unclear. The CDR3 DNA is TGCGCCAGCAGCTTTATCAACGGGGAAGAAAAACTGTTTTTT. Residues: CASSFINGEEKLFF.